This TCR beta chain was sequenced for a study of CD8 T cell repertoires and HIV-1 epitope variants. Study summary: A roughly 10-day culture received IL-2, IL-7 and IL-15 on days 3 and 7. The baseline condition was 1M T cells left uncultured.

Study observations and caveats: Ten or so TCR beta clonotypes were antigen-specific, roughly six apparently recognizing autologous or escape variants. The TAALDMSHF plasma variant had no responses, unlike KF9 (roughly five clonotypes) and HW9 (one).

Using immunoSEQ multiplex PCR, the repertoire was profiled, and TCRdb retains in-frame clones only, with some absent. Of thousands of clones in the sample, less than 70% were seen once. The CDR3 extends over 15 amino acids. Germline-derived CDR1 and CDR2 are MGHRA and YSYEKL. V lost 4 bases to trimming and J lost 6 bases, with 18 bases between them. This clone was counted between two and nine times. Its antigen is undetermined. The genes are TRBV4-1 and TRBJ1-2; D gene ambiguous. The sequence came from a male donor with HIV. The specimen was cultured CD8+ T cells derived from PBMCs. The CDR3 DNA reads as TGCGCCAGCAGCCCAGGTATGGCGCGGCTGGATGGCTACACCTTC. Its translation: CASSPGMARLDGYTF.